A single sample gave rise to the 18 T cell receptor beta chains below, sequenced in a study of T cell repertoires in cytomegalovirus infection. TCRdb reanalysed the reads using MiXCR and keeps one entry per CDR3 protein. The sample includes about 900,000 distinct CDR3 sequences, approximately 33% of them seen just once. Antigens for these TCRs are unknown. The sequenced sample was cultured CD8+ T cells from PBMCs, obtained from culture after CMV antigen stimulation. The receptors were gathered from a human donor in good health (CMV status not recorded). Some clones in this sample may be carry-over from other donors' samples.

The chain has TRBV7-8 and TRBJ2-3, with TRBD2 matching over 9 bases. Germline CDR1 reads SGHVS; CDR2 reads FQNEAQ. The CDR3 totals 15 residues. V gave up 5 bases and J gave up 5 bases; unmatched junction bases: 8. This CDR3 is CASSTRLAEGDTQYF. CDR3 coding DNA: TGTGCCAGCAGCACCCGACTAGCGGAGGGAGATACGCAGTATTTT.

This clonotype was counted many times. The CDR3 coding sequence is TGTGCTAGTGGCATCGGAGGGGATACGCAGTATTTT. This sequence encodes CASGIGGDTQYF. The J gene is TRBJ2-3, the V gene TRBV12-5, with D possibly TRBD2 on 6 matching bases. With 6 bases removed from V and 6 bases from J, the gap between germline ends came to 10 bases. The CDR3 spans 12 residues. Looked up from germline, CDR1 is LGHNT and CDR2 is FRNRAP.

The CDR3 coding sequence is TGTGCCAGCACCCTAGAGTGGACGCAGTATTTT. Amino acids: CASTLEWTQYF. V gene TRBV7-9 combines with J gene TRBJ2-3; D is ambiguous. The germline CDR1 and CDR2 sequences are SEHNR and FQNEAQ (reference sequence). V was pared by 7 bases and J by 9 bases, with 11 bases between. The length of the CDR3 is 11 residues.

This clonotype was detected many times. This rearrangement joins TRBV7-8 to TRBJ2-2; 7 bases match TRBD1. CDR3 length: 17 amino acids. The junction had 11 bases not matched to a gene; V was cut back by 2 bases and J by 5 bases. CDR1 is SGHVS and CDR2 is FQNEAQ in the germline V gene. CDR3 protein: CASSLNVRGYSTGELFF. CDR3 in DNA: TGTGCCAGCAGCTTAAACGTCAGGGGGTACTCTACCGGGGAGCTGTTTTTT.

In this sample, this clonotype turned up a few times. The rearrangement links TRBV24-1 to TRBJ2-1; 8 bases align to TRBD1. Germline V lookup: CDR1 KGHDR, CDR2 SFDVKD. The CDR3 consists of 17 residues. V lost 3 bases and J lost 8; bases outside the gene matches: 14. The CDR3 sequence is CATSDPLDRGRIDEQFF. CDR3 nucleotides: TGTGCCACCAGTGATCCCCTCGACAGGGGAAGAATCGATGAGCAGTTCTTC.

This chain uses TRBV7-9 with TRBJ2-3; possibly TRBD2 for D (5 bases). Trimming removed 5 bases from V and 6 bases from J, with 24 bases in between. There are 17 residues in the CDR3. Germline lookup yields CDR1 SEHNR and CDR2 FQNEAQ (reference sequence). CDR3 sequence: CASSPRTLLADRDTQYF. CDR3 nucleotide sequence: TGTGCCAGCAGCCCTAGGACCCTCCTAGCCGACCGGGATACGCAGTATTTT.

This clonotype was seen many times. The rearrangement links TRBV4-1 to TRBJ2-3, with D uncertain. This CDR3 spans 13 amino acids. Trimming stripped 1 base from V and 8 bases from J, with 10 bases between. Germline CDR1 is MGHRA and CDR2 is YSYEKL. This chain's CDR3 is CASSQASVGTQYF. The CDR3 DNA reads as TGCGCCAGCAGCCAAGCCTCAGTGGGTACGCAGTATTTT.

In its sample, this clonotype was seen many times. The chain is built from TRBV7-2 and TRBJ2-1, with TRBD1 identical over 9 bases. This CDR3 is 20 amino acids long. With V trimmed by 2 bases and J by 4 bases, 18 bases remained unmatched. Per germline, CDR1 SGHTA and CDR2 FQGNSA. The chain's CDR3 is CASSLIQRTGESWQYNEQFF. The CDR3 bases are TGTGCCAGCAGCTTAATCCAGAGGACAGGGGAGAGCTGGCAATACAATGAGCAGTTCTTC.

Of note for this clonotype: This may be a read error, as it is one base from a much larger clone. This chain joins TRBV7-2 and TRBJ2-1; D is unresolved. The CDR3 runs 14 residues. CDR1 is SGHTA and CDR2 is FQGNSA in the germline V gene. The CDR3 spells CVSCRSVLNNEQFF. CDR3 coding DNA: TGTGTCAGTTGTCGCAGCGTACTAAACAATGAGCAGTTCTTC.

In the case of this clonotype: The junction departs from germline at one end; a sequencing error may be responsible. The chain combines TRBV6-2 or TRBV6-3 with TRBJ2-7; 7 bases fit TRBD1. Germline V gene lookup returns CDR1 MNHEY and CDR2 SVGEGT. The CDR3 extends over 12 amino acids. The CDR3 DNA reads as TGTGCCAGCAGTTACCCGGACAGGCCGCCGGACTTC. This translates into CASSYPDRPPDF.

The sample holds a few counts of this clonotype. The CDR3, as DNA: TGTGCCAGCAGTTACTCGAACAGGGGCAGGGGTAGGAACGAGCAGTACTTC. Translating it yields CASSYSNRGRGRNEQYF. V is TRBV6-5 and J is TRBJ2-7; 7 bases align to TRBD1. CDR3 size: 17 residues. The V gene end was trimmed by 0 bases and the J gene end by 5 bases; junction bases not matched to a gene: 13. The germline CDR1 and CDR2 sequences are MNHEY and SVGAGI.

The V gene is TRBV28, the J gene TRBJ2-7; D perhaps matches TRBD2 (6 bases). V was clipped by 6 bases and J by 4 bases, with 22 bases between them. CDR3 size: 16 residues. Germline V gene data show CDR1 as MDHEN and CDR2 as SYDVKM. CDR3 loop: CASSRDGTRGIYEQYF. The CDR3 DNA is TGTGCCAGCAGCCGAGACGGTACACGGGGGATTTACGAGCAGTACTTC.

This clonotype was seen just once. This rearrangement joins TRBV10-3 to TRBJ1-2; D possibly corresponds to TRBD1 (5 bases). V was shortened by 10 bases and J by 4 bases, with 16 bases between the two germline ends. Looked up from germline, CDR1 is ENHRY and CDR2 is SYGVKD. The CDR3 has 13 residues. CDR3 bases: TGTGCCACCGCGGGGGGGGATGCCTATGGCTACACCTTC. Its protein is CATAGGDAYGYTF.

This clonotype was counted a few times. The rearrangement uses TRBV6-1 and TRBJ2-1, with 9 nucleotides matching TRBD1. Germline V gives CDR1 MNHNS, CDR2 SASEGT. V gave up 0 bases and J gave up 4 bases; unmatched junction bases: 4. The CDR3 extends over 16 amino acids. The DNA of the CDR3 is TGTGCCAGCAGTGAAGCTGCCGGGACAGGGTACAATGAGCAGTTCTTC. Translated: CASSEAAGTGYNEQFF.

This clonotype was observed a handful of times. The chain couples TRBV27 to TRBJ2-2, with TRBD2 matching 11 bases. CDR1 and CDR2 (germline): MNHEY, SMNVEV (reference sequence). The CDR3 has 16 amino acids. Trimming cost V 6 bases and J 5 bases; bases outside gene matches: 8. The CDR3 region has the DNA TGTGCCAGCAGCAACCTAGCGGGGGGCCTGACCGGGGAGCTGTTTTTT. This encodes CASSNLAGGLTGELFF.

The CDR3 coding sequence is TGTGCCAGCAGCTCAACTGCGGAGGTCCATGGCTACACCTTC. This sequence encodes CASSSTAEVHGYTF. The V gene is TRBV13, the J gene TRBJ1-2; D gene unclear. Germline V gene sequence: CDR1 PRHDT, CDR2 FYEKMQ (reference sequence). Deletions cut 4 bases from V and 6 bases from J, with 15 bases between. This CDR3 has 14 residues.

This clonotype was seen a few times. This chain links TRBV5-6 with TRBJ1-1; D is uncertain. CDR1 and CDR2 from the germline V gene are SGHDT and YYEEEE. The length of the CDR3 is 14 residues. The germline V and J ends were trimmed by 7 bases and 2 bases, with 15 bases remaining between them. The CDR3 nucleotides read TGTGCCAGCTTCCGTTCGTACGAAAACACTGAAGCTTTCTTT. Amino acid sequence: CASFRSYENTEAFF. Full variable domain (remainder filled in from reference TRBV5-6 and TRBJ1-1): DAGVTQSPTHLIKTRGQQVTLRCSPKSGHDTVSWYQQALGQGPQFIFQYYEEEERQRGNFPDRFSGHQFPNYSSELNVNALLLGDSALYLCASFRSYENTEAFFGQGTRLTVV.

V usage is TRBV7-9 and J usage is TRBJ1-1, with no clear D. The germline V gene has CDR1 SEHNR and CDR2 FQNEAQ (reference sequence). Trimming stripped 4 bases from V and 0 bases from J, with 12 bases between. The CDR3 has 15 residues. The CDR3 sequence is CASSSPPTMNTEAFF. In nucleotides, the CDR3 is TGTGCCAGCAGCTCCCCGCCGACAATGAACACTGAAGCTTTCTTT. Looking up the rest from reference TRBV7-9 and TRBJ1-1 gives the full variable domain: DTGVSQNPRHKITKRGQNVTFRCDPISEHNRLYWYRQTLGQGPEFLTYFQNEAQLEKSRLLSDRFSAERPKGSFSTLEIQRTEQGDSAMYLCASSSPPTMNTEAFFGQGTRLTVV.